Listed below are T cell receptor beta chains from one sample, sequenced in a study of T cell responses to AZD1222 COVID-19 vaccine. Using immunoSEQ multiplex PCR, the repertoire was profiled, and TCRdb retains in-frame clones only, with some absent. The sample includes around 120,000 clones, around 88% of them seen just once. Here the sequenced sample was peripheral blood, taken on day 0 of AZD1222 vaccination. Every receptor here comes from an adult in good health. Each CDR3 is given with its conserved first and last residue. The D gene is left open where the match is weak. Only part of the rows carry a size: once, few, many, or a class if the clone is expanded.

>TRBD1|TRBV5-4|TRBJ1-4|few
TGTGCCAGCAGCTCAAACAGGGGCCTTAATGAAAAACTGTTTTTT
CASSSNRGLNEKLFF
>TRBD2|TRBV18|TRBJ2-7|.
TGTGCCAGCTCACTACTAGCGACTCACCCCTACGAGCAGTACTTC
CASSLLATHPYEQYF
>.|TRBV12-3/TRBV12-4|TRBJ1-1|.
TGTGCCAGCAGTGCCTCAATGAACACTGAAGCTTTCTTT
CASSASMNTEAFF
>.|TRBV10-3|TRBJ1-1|.
TGTGCCATCAGTGAGGACTTCCCCGGGGCTTTCTTT
CAISEDFPGAFF
>.|TRBV28|TRBJ2-5|.
TGTGCCAGCAGTTTACTCGGTCCGAGGGAAGAGACCCAGTACTTC
CASSLLGPREETQYF
>.|TRBV15|TRBJ1-2|.
TGTGCCACCAGCAGAGATCCCCCCTTAGGCTATGGCTACACCTTC
CATSRDPPLGYGYTF
>TRBD1|TRBV7-9|TRBJ2-3|.
TGTGCCAGCAGCTCCCAGGGACAGGTTCGGGGAGATACGCAGTATTTT
CASSSQGQVRGDTQYF
>.|TRBV4-3|TRBJ2-2|.
TGCGCCAGCAGCCAAGCCCCGTACAGGGATCACACCGGGGAGCTGTTTTTT
CASSQAPYRDHTGELFF
>.|TRBV6-1|TRBJ2-1|.
TGTGCCAGCAGTGTCAAACCCACGGGACACAACTACAATGAGCAGTTCTTC
CASSVKPTGHNYNEQFF
>.|TRBV6-5|TRBJ2-4|.
TGTGCCAGCAGTTACGGCCGAGAACTAGCCAAAAACATTCAGTACTTC
CASSYGRELAKNIQYF
>.|TRBV5-1|TRBJ2-7|.
TGCGCCAGCAGCTTGGATAGTGGGAGGTCCCCCTACGAGCAGTACTTC
CASSLDSGRSPYEQYF
>.|TRBV29-1|TRBJ1-2|few
TGCAGCGTCATGATCGAGGTCGGGTGGTACACCTTC
CSVMIEVGWYTF
>.|TRBV9|TRBJ1-3|.
TGTGCCAGCAGCGCCGCCGGAACAGGGGGAAACACCATATATTTT
CASSAAGTGGNTIYF
>.|TRBV5-6|TRBJ2-7|once
TGTGCCAGCAGCTTGGGGGCAGGTACTACCTACGAGCAGTACTTC
CASSLGAGTTYEQYF
>TRBD1|TRBV5-1|TRBJ2-1|.
TGCGCCAGTGACAGGACAGGTAACTACAATGAGCAGTTCTTC
CASDRTGNYNEQFF
>TRBD1|TRBV5-1|TRBJ2-5|once
TGCGCCAGCAGCTTGGGAGGGACAGGGCCAGAGACCCAGTACTTC
CASSLGGTGPETQYF
>.|TRBV5-5|TRBJ2-7|.
TGTGCCAGCAGCTTGGTAAACTACGAGCAGTACTTC
CASSLVNYEQYF
>.|TRBV7-2|TRBJ1-1|.
TGTGCCAGCAGCCCAGCCAGTGGAGTTGGCACTGAAGCTTTCTTT
CASSPASGVGTEAFF
>.|TRBV2|TRBJ1-5|.
TGTGCCAGCACTCCAGACGGACATAGCAATCAGCCCCAGCATTTT
CASTPDGHSNQPQHF
>.|TRBV4-3|TRBJ2-1|once
TGCGCCAGCAGCCAAGGTCGGGAGACTACTTTGGTGGGTGAGCAGTTCTTC
CASSQGRETTLVGEQFF
>.|TRBV7-9|TRBJ1-2|few
TGTGCCAGCAGCTCCACAGAGGAGGGTCCACAGTATGGCTACACCTTC
CASSSTEEGPQYGYTF
>.|TRBV5-1|TRBJ1-5|.
TGCGCCAGCAGCGTATCAGGGAATCAGCCCCAGCATTTT
CASSVSGNQPQHF
>TRBD1|TRBV7-3|TRBJ2-1|.
TGTGCCAGCAGCCCCGCCACCACAGGGGGCGATGAGCAGTTCTTC
CASSPATTGGDEQFF
>.|TRBV7-2|TRBJ1-4|few
TGTGCCAGCAGCTCCCGAGGGGCATGGGAAAAACTGTTTTTT
CASSSRGAWEKLFF